This note documents a single TCR beta chain sequence. Measured with immunoSEQ multiplex PCR; TCRdb has only the in-frame clones, and not every one. This table lists some 190,000 clones. These data are taken from a study of control samples from healthy donors and cancer patients. The J segment lost 4 bases and the V segment lost 8 bases, leaving 8 bases of the junction unmatched. In germline, CDR1 is MGHDK, CDR2 SYGVNS. The CDR3 is 15 amino acids. This TCR derives from a woman in her 30s in good health. Material: blood. J is TRBJ2-2 and V is TRBV25-1, with 9 bases identical to TRBD1. The CDR3: CASGGTGLATGELFF. In nucleotides, the CDR3 is TGTGCCAGCGGGGGGACAGGGCTTGCCACCGGGGAGCTGTTTTTT.